The 16 T cell receptor beta chains in this list originate from one sample, sequenced in a study of siplizumab effects on memory and regulatory T cells. Libraries were prepared by immunoSEQ multiplex PCR; TCRdb keeps only in-frame clonotypes and omits some of them. The sample holds 75,000 to 100,000 clones, roughly 94% seen once. Sequenced: non-Treg CD4+ T cells sorted from blood. These receptors came from a human donor in good health.

The rearrangement joins TRBV14 to TRBJ1-4, with D possibly matching TRBD1 (5 bases). V was trimmed by 1 base and J by 8 bases, leaving 14 bases between them. Germline CDR1 reads SGHDN; CDR2 reads FVKESK. This CDR3 contains 15 residues. This CDR3 reads CASSQAGGHTEKLFF. The CDR3 nucleotides read TGTGCCAGCAGCCAAGCGGGAGGACACACAGAAAAACTGTTTTTT.

The chain couples TRBV28 to TRBJ1-3; no clear D. In germline, CDR1 is MDHEN, CDR2 SYDVKM. There are 13 residues in the CDR3. V was shortened by 5 bases and J by 2 bases, with 7 bases between the two germline ends. CDR3 protein: CASSGVPGNTIYF. DNA of the CDR3: TGTGCCAGCAGTGGGGTACCTGGAAACACCATATATTTT.

The chain carries TRBV10-3 and TRBJ2-7; TRBD2 aligns across 8 bases. Germline trimming cut 8 bases from V and 6 bases from J; bases unmatched to any gene: 12. CDR3 length: 14 amino acids. Per germline, CDR1 ENHRY and CDR2 SYGVKD. CDR3 sequence: CAIGLAGLPCEQYF. In nucleotides, the CDR3 is TGTGCCATCGGATTAGCGGGACTTCCCTGCGAGCAGTACTTC.

V and J are TRBV30 and TRBJ1-1; D may be TRBD1 (6 bases). CDR1 is GTSNPN and CDR2 is SVGIG in the germline V gene (reference sequence). Trimming left V 0 bases short and J 3 bases short, with 11 bases between. CDR3 length equals 14 residues. CDR3 sequence reads: CAWSVRGMYTEAFF. The CDR3 DNA reads TGTGCCTGGAGTGTAAGGGGGATGTACACTGAAGCTTTCTTT.

This chain links TRBV30 with TRBJ2-3; 8 bases fit TRBD1. J was trimmed by 0 bases and V by 5 bases; bases with no gene match: 7. From germline, CDR1 is GTSNPN and CDR2 SVGIG (reference sequence). The CDR3 extends over 15 amino acids. CDR3 coding DNA: TGTGCCTGGCACGACAGGGGAAGAAGCACAGATACGCAGTATTTT. This translates into CAWHDRGRSTDTQYF.

This chain connects TRBV5-1 to TRBJ2-5; TRBD2 aligns across 7 bases. The CDR3 spans 15 residues. V trimming: 2 bases; J trimming: 5 bases; junction bases outside the gene matches: 9. Germline CDR1 and CDR2: SGHRS and YFSETQ. The CDR3 sequence is CASSFIGGSGETQYF. The DNA of the CDR3 is TGCGCCAGCAGCTTTATTGGCGGGAGCGGGGAGACCCAGTACTTC.

This sequence joins TRBV4-2 and TRBJ2-7; TRBD1 matches 7 bases. The CDR3 length is 15 residues. V was clipped by 0 bases and J by 5 bases; unmatched bases: 7. Germline V lookup: CDR1 LGHNA, CDR2 YNFKEQ. CDR3 residues: CASSQDPGQQNEQYF. In DNA form, the CDR3 reads TGTGCCAGCAGCCAAGATCCGGGACAGCAAAACGAGCAGTACTTC.

The rearrangement links TRBV6-1 to TRBJ2-1; D is uncertain. Trimming cost V 2 bases and J 9 bases, with 8 bases left between them. The CDR3 covers 12 residues. The germline V gene encodes CDR1 MNHNS and CDR2 SASEGT. CDR3 amino acids: CASSELVGEQFF. CDR3 nucleotide sequence: TGTGCCAGCAGTGAATTGGTGGGTGAGCAGTTCTTC.

The chain uses TRBV30 and TRBJ1-6; no firm D call. The length of the CDR3 is 13 residues. Looked up from germline, CDR1 is GTSNPN and CDR2 is SVGIG (reference sequence). V was shortened by 8 bases and J by 7 bases, with 15 bases between the two germline ends. The CDR3 reads CALGEDGNSPLHF. The CDR3 nucleotides read TGTGCCCTGGGAGAGGATGGCAATTCACCCCTCCACTTT. Combining the CDR3 with reference TRBV30 and TRBJ1-6 gives the whole variable domain SQTIHQWPATLVQPVGSPLSLECTVEGTSNPNLYWYRQAAGRGLQLLFYSVGIGQISSEVPQNLSASRPQDRQFILSSKKLLLSDSGFYLCALGEDGNSPLHFGNGTRLTVT.

V usage is TRBV28 and J usage is TRBJ2-1, with 10 bases that match TRBD2. Germline V gene sequence: CDR1 MDHEN, CDR2 SYDVKM. J was trimmed by 3 bases and V by 4 bases; bases with no gene match: 6. The CDR3 contains 16 residues. The CDR3 region is CASSSRGLAVYNEQFF. The CDR3 DNA reads as TGTGCCAGCAGTTCTCGAGGACTAGCGGTCTACAATGAGCAGTTCTTC.

The gene calls are TRBV18 and TRBJ2-2; D is ambiguous. V was trimmed by 3 bases and J by 4 bases, leaving 3 bases between them. Germline V gene sequence: CDR1 KGHSH, CDR2 LQKENI. There are 12 residues in the CDR3. This CDR3 reads CASSPSTGELFF. The DNA of the CDR3 is TGTGCCAGCTCACCGAGCACCGGGGAGCTGTTTTTT.

The rearrangement joins TRBV7-9 to TRBJ2-7, with 9 nucleotides matching TRBD1. Germline lookup yields CDR1 SEHNR and CDR2 FQNEAQ (reference sequence). V was clipped by 5 bases and J by 5 bases; unmatched bases: 4. The CDR3 is 13 residues long. CDR3 sequence: CASSGTGINEQYF. The CDR3 DNA follows: TGTGCCAGCAGCGGGACAGGGATAAACGAGCAGTACTTC. The full variable domain, completed using reference TRBV7-9 and TRBJ2-7, is DTGVSQNPRHKITKRGQNVTFRCDPISEHNRLYWYRQTLGQGPEFLTYFQNEAQLEKSRLLSDRFSAERPKGSFSTLEIQRTEQGDSAMYLCASSGTGINEQYFGPGTRLTVT.

This chain connects TRBV28 to TRBJ2-2; D uncertain. V was shortened by 3 bases and J by 2 bases, with 4 bases between the two germline ends. This CDR3 contains 13 residues. The V gene's germline CDR1 is MDHEN and CDR2 SYDVKM. Here the CDR3 DNA reads TGTGCCAGCAGTTTTGCCAACACCGGGGAGCTGTTTTTT. Its protein product is CASSFANTGELFF.

This clone showed up just once. This chain connects TRBV28 to TRBJ1-3, with TRBD1 matching over 7 bases. The junction had 2 bases not matched to a gene; V was cut back by 6 bases and J by 0 bases. The CDR3 totals 14 residues. Germline loops: CDR1 MDHEN, CDR2 SYDVKM. Here the CDR3 DNA reads TGTGCCAGCAGCCCAGGGGGCTCTGGAAACACCATATATTTT. Translating gives CASSPGGSGNTIYF. The full variable domain, its missing parts supplied by reference TRBV28 and TRBJ1-3, is DVKVTQSSRYLVKRTGEKVFLECVQDMDHENMFWYRQDPGLGLRLIYFSYDVKMKEKGDIPEGYSVSREKKERFSLILESASTNQTSMYLCASSPGGSGNTIYFGEGSWLTVV.

In DNA form, the CDR3 reads TGTGCCTGGAGTGTACTTCCCAGGAATGAAAAACTGTTTTTT. It is translated as CAWSVLPRNEKLFF. This chain links TRBV30 with TRBJ1-4, with D hard to call. CDR3 length: 14 amino acids. Germline loops: CDR1 GTSNPN, CDR2 SVGIG (reference sequence). Deletions cut 0 bases from V and 5 bases from J, with 10 bases between.

The chain joins TRBV10-3 to TRBJ2-7; no clear D. The V gene's germline CDR1 is ENHRY and CDR2 SYGVKD. Trimming removed 8 bases at V and 3 bases at J, with 5 bases between. This CDR3 has 10 amino acids. CDR3 nucleotides: TGTGCCATCGGCGACTACGAGCAGTACTTC. Translation gives CAIGDYEQYF.